This T cell receptor (beta chain) was identified during a study of blood T cell repertoires in COVID-19. Symptom resolution, clearance, or two negative PCRs marked donors in Cohort 3 as recovered. Method: immunoSEQ multiplex PCR; TCRdb's copy keeps in-frame clones and lacks some. The sample lists a few hundred thousand clones; less than 90% were seen once. This clone was observed a few times. Trimming took 5 bases from V and 5 from J; bases not matched to a gene: 6. The CDR3 runs to 14 residues. CDR1 and CDR2 from the germline V gene are SQVTM and ANQGSEA. The material sequenced was PBMCs or T cells enriched from blood (not recorded which). The clonotype comes from a woman in her fifties or sixties who had recovered from COVID-19. The chain carries TRBV29-1 and TRBJ1-1; 12 bases fit TRBD1. The CDR3 region has the DNA TGCAGCGTTTGGACGGGACAGGGGGCGACTGAAGCTTTCTTT. Residues: CSVWTGQGATEAFF.